This is a list of T cell receptor beta chains from one sample in a study of cytomegalovirus exposure and HLA in healthy donors. Clones were read by immunoSEQ multiplex PCR, and TCRdb kept only the in-frame ones, dropping some. Its clone listing holds under 95,000 clones. Sequencing was done on a sample of PBMCs. The source of these receptors is a man between 18 and 35 years old in good health and CMV-seropositive. CDR3s leave out the opening cysteine and the closing phenylalanine or tryptophan. The order of the fields is J gene, V gene, CDR3 protein.

J: TRBJ1-1
V: TRBV13
CDR3: ASSLGQSEAF

J: TRBJ2-3
V: TRBV9
CDR3: ASSASGGYTDTQY

J: TRBJ2-2
V: TRBV25-1
CDR3: ASSEYRGDTGELF

J: TRBJ1-1
V: TRBV28
CDR3: ASSPLTREWAFTEAF

J: TRBJ2-7
V: TRBV5-1
CDR3: ASSLVGEQY

J: TRBJ1-2
V: TRBV15
CDR3: ATSRDHSYYGYT

J: TRBJ1-2
V: TRBV4-1
CDR3: ASSQVPSANYGYT

J: TRBJ1-2
V: TRBV27
CDR3: ASSLFRGDYGYT

J: TRBJ1-1
V: TRBV4-1
CDR3: ASSQDGVGLMNTEAF

J: TRBJ1-2
V: TRBV2
CDR3: ASRQKVSGYT

J: TRBJ1-3
V: TRBV4-1
CDR3: ASSQSQGNGNTIY

J: TRBJ2-2
V: TRBV14
CDR3: ASSRGLNTGELF

J: TRBJ1-5
V: TRBV6-5
CDR3: ASSRDRSQAQH

J: TRBJ2-1
V: TRBV6-5
CDR3: ASRVGVGSDNEQF

J: TRBJ1-1
V: TRBV19
CDR3: ASSIFGKTEAF

J: TRBJ1-4
V: TRBV11-2
CDR3: ASSLRDREGEKLF

J: TRBJ2-1
V: TRBV7-9
CDR3: ASSRSRIGTGGTDEQF

J: TRBJ2-7
V: TRBV28
CDR3: ASSFLRDRTIYEQY

J: TRBJ2-5
V: TRBV7-9
CDR3: ASSSDRELIETQY

J: TRBJ2-3
V: TRBV7-9
CDR3: ASSSIAGGRFTDTQY

J: TRBJ2-1
V: TRBV2
CDR3: ASSEALPSEQF

J: TRBJ2-7
V: TRBV4-2
CDR3: ASSQDSRWDREIYEQY

J: TRBJ1-2
V: TRBV6-4
CDR3: ASSDSMGASASYT

J: TRBJ2-7
V: TRBV5-4
CDR3: ASSPRGGLSSYEQY

J: TRBJ2-7
V: TRBV5-1
CDR3: ASSPPGAHYEQY

J: TRBJ2-3
V: TRBV5-4
CDR3: ASSQGFTQY

J: TRBJ1-2
V: TRBV27
CDR3: ASSLGRTDGYT

J: TRBJ2-3
V: TRBV2
CDR3: ASSWGQGSDTQY

J: TRBJ2-2
V: TRBV19
CDR3: ASSGTSGTGELF

J: TRBJ1-1
V: TRBV5-1
CDR3: ASSVTGTGGVGTEAF

J: TRBJ1-5
V: TRBV6-1
CDR3: ASSETGPNQPQH

J: TRBJ2-7
V: TRBV11-2
CDR3: ASSEGTGSGYEQY

J: TRBJ2-3
V: TRBV10-3
CDR3: AISGNGLDSDTQY

J: TRBJ2-5
V: TRBV5-1
CDR3: ASSPRTGMETQY

J: TRBJ1-5
V: TRBV19
CDR3: ASSAVSNQPQH

J: TRBJ2-3
V: TRBV7-6
CDR3: ASSHRGDTQY

J: TRBJ2-7
V: TRBV2
CDR3: ASGGTGRYYEQY

J: TRBJ1-3
V: TRBV5-1
CDR3: ASSLETGDGNTIY

J: TRBJ2-7
V: TRBV28
CDR3: ASSQSGGGSSYEQY

J: TRBJ2-7
V: TRBV28
CDR3: ASSLPPSGGPPYEQY

J: TRBJ1-5
V: TRBV28
CDR3: ASSLRQGGEQPQH

J: TRBJ1-2
V: TRBV5-1
CDR3: ASSPRDRVGYGYT

J: TRBJ1-4
V: TRBV7-2
CDR3: ASSLAQGSPQKLF

J: TRBJ2-7
V: TRBV6-1
CDR3: ASSEAPGSGGSEQY

J: TRBJ1-1
V: TRBV9
CDR3: ASSPGGSEAF

J: TRBJ1-6
V: TRBV2
CDR3: ASLEMPQGVNSPLH

J: TRBJ1-2
V: TRBV7-9
CDR3: ASSVQGVRGYGYT

J: TRBJ2-7
V: TRBV21-1
CDR3: ASSKDLGQGVQY

J: TRBJ1-2
V: TRBV5-1
CDR3: ASSPIRTGYGYT

J: TRBJ1-2
V: TRBV5-4
CDR3: ASSRDSYGYT

J: TRBJ2-3
V: TRBV4-2
CDR3: ASSQDGLAGGGDTQY